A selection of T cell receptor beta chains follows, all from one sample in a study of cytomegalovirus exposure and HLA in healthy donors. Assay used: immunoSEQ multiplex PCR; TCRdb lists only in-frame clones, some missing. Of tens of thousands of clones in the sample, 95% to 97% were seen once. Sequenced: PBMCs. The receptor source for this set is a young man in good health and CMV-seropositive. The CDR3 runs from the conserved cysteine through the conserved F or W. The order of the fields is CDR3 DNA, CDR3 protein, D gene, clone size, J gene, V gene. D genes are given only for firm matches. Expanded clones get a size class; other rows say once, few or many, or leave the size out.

CDR3 DNA: TGTGCCAGCAGTTACTCAGGGGGACCAGACTACGAGCAGTACTTC
CDR3 protein: CASSYSGGPDYEQYF
D gene: .
clone size: .
J gene: TRBJ2-7
V gene: TRBV6-5

CDR3 DNA: TGTGCCAGCAGCTGGGGCAGGGCGGAGTCAAAAGAGACCCAGTACTTC
CDR3 protein: CASSWGRAESKETQYF
D gene: .
clone size: .
J gene: TRBJ2-5
V gene: TRBV7-9

CDR3 DNA: TGTGCCAGCAGTCGGGACTCTAAAAAACTGTTTTTT
CDR3 protein: CASSRDSKKLFF
D gene: .
clone size: .
J gene: TRBJ1-4
V gene: TRBV6-6

CDR3 DNA: TGTGCCAGCAGCTACGGACCCGGGGGAAGAGAGACCCAGTACTTC
CDR3 protein: CASSYGPGGRETQYF
D gene: .
clone size: .
J gene: TRBJ2-5
V gene: TRBV27

CDR3 DNA: TGTGCCAGCAGTTTAAGGCTCGGGGACACTGAAGCTTTCTTT
CDR3 protein: CASSLRLGDTEAFF
D gene: .
clone size: .
J gene: TRBJ1-1
V gene: TRBV28

CDR3 DNA: TGTGCCAGCAGTTTATTCGGGGGTGGAATAGTATATGAGCAGTTCTTC
CDR3 protein: CASSLFGGGIVYEQFF
D gene: .
clone size: .
J gene: TRBJ2-1
V gene: TRBV28

CDR3 DNA: TGTGCCAGCAGTGACCGGGGAACTGGGGATGAGCAGTTCTTC
CDR3 protein: CASSDRGTGDEQFF
D gene: .
clone size: .
J gene: TRBJ2-1
V gene: TRBV2

CDR3 DNA: TGTGCCAGTAGTAGGGCTAGCGGGAGTGGGTACACCGGGGAGCTGTTTTTT
CDR3 protein: CASSRASGSGYTGELFF
D gene: TRBD2
clone size: .
J gene: TRBJ2-2
V gene: TRBV19

CDR3 DNA: TGTGCCAGCAGCCCTGTGTTCTCCTATGGCTACACCTTC
CDR3 protein: CASSPVFSYGYTF
D gene: .
clone size: .
J gene: TRBJ1-2
V gene: TRBV27

CDR3 DNA: TGCGCCAGCAGCCAAGGTGCCCAGCGCTACACAGATACGCAGTATTTT
CDR3 protein: CASSQGAQRYTDTQYF
D gene: .
clone size: .
J gene: TRBJ2-3
V gene: TRBV4-3

CDR3 DNA: TGTGCCAGCAGTTTACAGGGGAGAGAGACCCAGTACTTC
CDR3 protein: CASSLQGRETQYF
D gene: .
clone size: .
J gene: TRBJ2-5
V gene: TRBV27

CDR3 DNA: TGTGCCAGCAGTTCGACTGCGTCCTCTGGAAACACCATATATTTT
CDR3 protein: CASSSTASSGNTIYF
D gene: .
clone size: .
J gene: TRBJ1-3
V gene: TRBV6-5

CDR3 DNA: TGTGCCAGCAGTTCCACAGGGGCTGGAAACACCATATATTTT
CDR3 protein: CASSSTGAGNTIYF
D gene: TRBD1
clone size: .
J gene: TRBJ1-3
V gene: TRBV6-5

CDR3 DNA: TGTGCCAGCAGCTCGGCAGGGACATCAACAGATACGCAGTATTTT
CDR3 protein: CASSSAGTSTDTQYF
D gene: .
clone size: .
J gene: TRBJ2-3
V gene: TRBV11-2

CDR3 DNA: TGTGCCAGCGGTCACTCCGGGACAGGGTATGGCTACACCTTC
CDR3 protein: CASGHSGTGYGYTF
D gene: TRBD1
clone size: once
J gene: TRBJ1-2
V gene: TRBV7-9

CDR3 DNA: TGTGCCGGCGGCAGGGATATAGTTGCGGAGCAGTTCTTC
CDR3 protein: CAGGRDIVAEQFF
D gene: .
clone size: .
J gene: TRBJ2-1
V gene: TRBV7-9

CDR3 DNA: TGCGCCAGCAGCTTGACCAGCGGGAGGGCCGGGGAGACCCAGTACTTC
CDR3 protein: CASSLTSGRAGETQYF
D gene: TRBD2
clone size: .
J gene: TRBJ2-5
V gene: TRBV5-1

CDR3 DNA: TGTGCCAGCGGGGGGAACTATGGCTACACCTTC
CDR3 protein: CASGGNYGYTF
D gene: .
clone size: .
J gene: TRBJ1-2
V gene: TRBV6-5

CDR3 DNA: TGCGCCAGCAGCCAACGGGTCACCAATGAGCAGTTCTTC
CDR3 protein: CASSQRVTNEQFF
D gene: .
clone size: .
J gene: TRBJ2-1
V gene: TRBV4-1

CDR3 DNA: TGTGCCAGCAGCCATTGGCAAAGGGGGCGATTCTCTTACGAGCAGTACTTC
CDR3 protein: CASSHWQRGRFSYEQYF
D gene: TRBD1
clone size: .
J gene: TRBJ2-7
V gene: TRBV7-2

CDR3 DNA: TGTGCCAGCAACCGGCGCCAGGACTATGGCTACACCTTC
CDR3 protein: CASNRRQDYGYTF
D gene: .
clone size: .
J gene: TRBJ1-2
V gene: TRBV2

CDR3 DNA: TGTGCCAGCAGGACCTTCGAAGCGGTAACCGGGGAGCTGTTTTTT
CDR3 protein: CASRTFEAVTGELFF
D gene: .
clone size: .
J gene: TRBJ2-2
V gene: TRBV27

CDR3 DNA: TGCGCCTCCACCGGGACAGCCTACTCTGGGGCCAACGTCCTGACTTTC
CDR3 protein: CASTGTAYSGANVLTF
D gene: TRBD1
clone size: .
J gene: TRBJ2-6
V gene: TRBV5-1

CDR3 DNA: TGTGCCAGTAGAAGAGGACTAGCGGGAGAGGGCTACGAGCAGTACTTC
CDR3 protein: CASRRGLAGEGYEQYF
D gene: TRBD2
clone size: .
J gene: TRBJ2-7
V gene: TRBV19

CDR3 DNA: TGTGCCAGCAGCCCTCGGACGTTGAGGGTTGGAAACACCATATATTTT
CDR3 protein: CASSPRTLRVGNTIYF
D gene: .
clone size: .
J gene: TRBJ1-3
V gene: TRBV7-8

CDR3 DNA: TGCGCCAGCAGCTTAACCGCCGGGACTAGCACCGACTACGAGCAGTACTTC
CDR3 protein: CASSLTAGTSTDYEQYF
D gene: TRBD2
clone size: .
J gene: TRBJ2-7
V gene: TRBV5-1

CDR3 DNA: TGTGCCAGCAGTCCCCCTTCCCCTAGCGGGAGCCCTCTCGAGCAGTACTTC
CDR3 protein: CASSPPSPSGSPLEQYF
D gene: TRBD2
clone size: .
J gene: TRBJ2-7
V gene: TRBV27

CDR3 DNA: TGTGCCAGCAATCCCCCATTCACAGATACGCAGTATTTT
CDR3 protein: CASNPPFTDTQYF
D gene: .
clone size: few
J gene: TRBJ2-3
V gene: TRBV2

CDR3 DNA: TGTGCCAGCACCTTTTCAGTGCGGGGCGGGGAGCTGTTTTTT
CDR3 protein: CASTFSVRGGELFF
D gene: .
clone size: .
J gene: TRBJ2-2
V gene: TRBV7-6

CDR3 DNA: TGTGCCAGCAGCTTGGAACTAGCGGGAGGGCCGGCCAAAAACATTCAGTACTTC
CDR3 protein: CASSLELAGGPAKNIQYF
D gene: TRBD2
clone size: .
J gene: TRBJ2-4
V gene: TRBV5-6

CDR3 DNA: TGTGCCAGCAGTTCCTGGGGGGAAAAGGCAAATGAAAAACTGTTTTTT
CDR3 protein: CASSSWGEKANEKLFF
D gene: .
clone size: .
J gene: TRBJ1-4
V gene: TRBV7-6